These 10 T cell receptor beta chains originate from one sample sequenced in a study of Ad26.COV2.S vaccination and SARS-CoV-2 variants. Sequenced by immunoSEQ multiplex PCR; TCRdb stores in-frame clones only, minus some. Among almost 400,000 clones, 89% were seen once, and the ten largest hold over 1.5%. Sample treatment: over 15 received Ad26.COV2.S at low or high dose, single or two shots; about 5 received placebo; per-sample allocation not given. Specimens were obtained on day 63 following the first vaccine or placebo injection. Material: peripheral blood, obtained in a trial of Ad26.COV2.S vaccine versus placebo. These receptors were obtained from a person between 18 and 65 years old who received the Ad26.COV2.S COVID-19 vaccine or a placebo.

The chain employs TRBV6-2 or TRBV6-3 and TRBJ2-7; D ambiguous. V was pared by 3 bases and J by 0 bases, with 12 bases between. The CDR3 spans 15 residues. Germline loops: CDR1 MNHEY, CDR2 SVGEGT. CDR3 sequence (DNA): TGTGCCAGCAGTTATGGTCGGTATCGCTCCTACGAGCAGTACTTC. It encodes CASSYGRYRSYEQYF.

This clone was seen only a few times. The chain is built from TRBV4-1 and TRBJ2-3; 11 bases align to TRBD2. The junction had 9 bases not matched to a gene; V was cut back by 5 bases and J by 5 bases. The CDR3 is made up of 16 amino acids. Germline values: CDR1 MGHRA, CDR2 YSYEKL. The CDR3 region has the DNA TGCGCCAGCAGCTATAGCGGGAGGGCCTTGATAGATACGCAGTATTTT. It yields the protein CASSYSGRALIDTQYF.

This rearrangement joins TRBV12-3 or TRBV12-4 to TRBJ2-1, with 7 bases identical to TRBD2. V was pared by 8 bases and J by 6 bases, with 1 base of the junction left unmatched. The CDR3 loop spans 11 amino acids. In nucleotides, the CDR3 is TGTGCCAGCGTAGCGGGCAATGAGCAGTTCTTC. Residues: CASVAGNEQFF.

The V and J genes are TRBV19 and TRBJ2-6, with 7 bases matching TRBD2. CDR3 length: 17 amino acids. Germline V gene data show CDR1 as LNHDA and CDR2 as SQIVND (reference sequence). Trimming at V came to 7 bases and at J to 4 bases, leaving 13 bases not matched to a gene. CDR3 DNA sequence: TGTGCCAGTAACGGGCCTAGCGGACAAGGCGGGGCCAACGTCCTGACTTTC. It codes for CASNGPSGQGGANVLTF.

The chain has TRBV14 and TRBJ1-1; weak D call: TRBD1 (5 bases). Per germline, CDR1 SGHDN and CDR2 FVKESK. The ends were cut back, 4 bases at V and 1 base at J, with 13 bases in the middle. This CDR3 contains 15 residues. The CDR3 sequence: CASSRPGSGNTEAFF. The CDR3 nucleotides are TGTGCCAGCAGCCGACCAGGGTCGGGGAACACTGAAGCTTTCTTT.

Regarding this clone: One end of the junction varies from germline; a read error may be responsible. The V and J genes are TRBV6-5 and TRBJ1-2; 7 bases are shared with TRBD1. CDR3 length: 11 residues. CDR1 and CDR2 from the germline V gene are MNHEY and SVGAGI. CDR3 sequence: CASRREGAYAF. CDR3 DNA: TGTGCCAGCAGGAGGGAGGGGGCCTACGCCTTC.

The gene calls are TRBV5-1 and TRBJ1-2; unclear D gene. The CDR3 spans 13 residues. Germline CDR1 reads SGHRS; CDR2 reads YFSETQ. Trimming took off 4 bases at V and 4 bases at J, with 11 bases between the two ends. Here the CDR3 reads CASSPDLTYGYTF. CDR3 coding DNA: TGCGCCAGCAGCCCCGACTTAACCTATGGCTACACCTTC.

The V gene is TRBV13, the J gene TRBJ2-2; 8 nucleotides agree with TRBD2. Trimming at V came to 3 bases and at J to 1 base, leaving 4 bases not matched to a gene. Per the germline V gene, CDR1 is PRHDT and CDR2 is FYEKMQ (reference sequence). This CDR3 region has 16 residues. In nucleotides, the CDR3 is TGTGCCAGCAGCTTCTCGGGACTAGAGAACACCGGGGAGCTGTTTTTT. It specifies CASSFSGLENTGELFF.

The chain has TRBV30 and TRBJ2-7, with D possibly being TRBD2 (7 bases). The CDR3 spans 11 residues. Trimming pared 2 bases from V and 11 bases from J, leaving 13 bases between. Germline values: CDR1 GTSNPN, CDR2 SVGIG (reference sequence). The chain's CDR3 is CAWSRGGQEYF. The CDR3 DNA follows: TGTGCCTGGAGTAGGGGGGGGCAGGAGTACTTC.

The rearrangement joins TRBV27 to TRBJ1-5, with 7 bases that match TRBD1. V shed 7 bases, J shed 7 bases, and the junction held 13 bases outside the gene matches. Per the germline V gene, CDR1 is MNHEY and CDR2 is SMNVEV (reference sequence). CDR3 length: 15 amino acids. CDR3 sequence (DNA): TGTGCCAGCAAGGTAACAGGGGTACTGGAGCAGCCCCAGCATTTT. Translated, it gives CASKVTGVLEQPQHF.